A selection of T cell receptor beta chains follows, all from one sample in a study of regulatory T cells in long-lasting Graves disease. TCRdb analysed the multiplex PCR reads with MiXCR anew, one entry per CDR3 protein. This repertoire shows 700,000 or so distinct CDR3 sequences, around 30% found once; its top ten account for around 42%. The sample in question was peripheral blood mononuclear cells (PBMCs), obtained when the disease was refractory, from a patient treated with antithyroid drugs. The receptors derive from a female donor with Graves disease. CDR3s include the opening cysteine and the closing phenylalanine or tryptophan. Fields, in order: J gene, clone size, V gene, D gene, CDR3 protein, CDR3 DNA. A D gene is named only where the DNA matches it firmly. Expanded clones get a size class; other rows say once, few or many, or leave the size out.

j_gene: TRBJ2-4
abundance: .
v_gene: TRBV9
d_gene: .
CDR3aa: CASSVEEAPQNIQYF
CDR3nt: TGTGCCAGCAGCGTAGAGGAAGCCCCTCAAAACATTCAGTACTTC

j_gene: TRBJ2-7
abundance: .
v_gene: TRBV11-2
d_gene: TRBD2
CDR3aa: CASSIGASGIHEQYF
CDR3nt: TGTGCCAGCAGCATCGGGGCTAGCGGGATCCACGAGCAGTACTTC

j_gene: TRBJ1-1
abundance: many
v_gene: TRBV28
d_gene: .
CDR3aa: CASRVGGAFRNTEAFF
CDR3nt: TGTGCCAGCAGAGTTGGGGGGGCATTTCGGAACACTGAAGCTTTCTTT

j_gene: TRBJ1-2
abundance: many
v_gene: TRBV28
d_gene: .
CDR3aa: CASSLVGSGYTF
CDR3nt: TGTGCCAGCAGTTTAGTGGGAAGCGGCTACACCTTC

j_gene: TRBJ1-2
abundance: .
v_gene: TRBV5-6
d_gene: TRBD1
CDR3aa: CASSLTLDRGRNGYTF
CDR3nt: TGTGCCAGCAGTCTGACCCTCGACAGGGGGCGTAATGGCTACACCTTC

j_gene: TRBJ2-2
abundance: few
v_gene: TRBV20-1
d_gene: .
CDR3aa: CSARDARANTGELFF
CDR3nt: TGCAGTGCTAGAGACGCGAGGGCGAACACCGGGGAGCTGTTTTTT

j_gene: TRBJ1-2
abundance: .
v_gene: TRBV29-1
d_gene: .
CDR3aa: CSARDTRGYGYTF
CDR3nt: TGCAGCGCCCGGGACACTCGGGGCTATGGCTACACCTTC

j_gene: TRBJ1-4
abundance: few
v_gene: TRBV28
d_gene: .
CDR3aa: CASSPPGLKAFF
CDR3nt: TGTGCCAGCAGTCCCCCGGGTCTGAAGGCGTTTTTT

j_gene: TRBJ1-1
abundance: many
v_gene: TRBV6-2/TRBV6-3
d_gene: .
CDR3aa: CASSYNDRTGTEAFF
CDR3nt: TGTGCCAGCAGTTACAATGACAGGACGGGGACTGAAGCTTTCTTT

j_gene: TRBJ2-7
abundance: few
v_gene: TRBV12-3/TRBV12-4
d_gene: TRBD2
CDR3aa: CATRTSGPYEQYF
CDR3nt: TGTGCCACTAGGACTAGCGGACCCTACGAGCAGTACTTC

j_gene: TRBJ1-5
abundance: .
v_gene: TRBV5-6
d_gene: .
CDR3aa: CASSAHQPQHF
CDR3nt: TGTGCCAGCAGCGCCCATCAGCCCCAGCATTTT

j_gene: TRBJ1-2
abundance: .
v_gene: TRBV5-5
d_gene: .
CDR3aa: CASSLDWDYGYTF
CDR3nt: TGTGCCAGCAGCTTGGATTGGGACTATGGCTACACCTTC

j_gene: TRBJ2-5
abundance: .
v_gene: TRBV20-1
d_gene: TRBD2
CDR3aa: CSASMLAGGPSETQYF
CDR3nt: TGCAGTGCTAGCATGCTAGCGGGAGGGCCCTCAGAGACCCAGTACTTC

j_gene: TRBJ1-5
abundance: .
v_gene: TRBV10-3
d_gene: .
CDR3aa: CAISDRASNQPQHF
CDR3nt: TGTGCCATCAGTGACAGGGCTAGCAATCAGCCCCAGCATTTT

j_gene: TRBJ1-1
abundance: .
v_gene: TRBV7-2
d_gene: .
CDR3aa: CASSQDLRSEAFF
CDR3nt: TGTGCCAGCAGCCAGGACCTAAGATCTGAAGCTTTCTTT

j_gene: TRBJ1-5
abundance: .
v_gene: TRBV19
d_gene: .
CDR3aa: CASSIGYNQPQHF
CDR3nt: TGTGCCAGTAGTATAGGGTACAATCAGCCCCAGCATTTT

j_gene: TRBJ2-7
abundance: .
v_gene: TRBV6-4
d_gene: TRBD1
CDR3aa: CATSPPGQGYWQYF
CDR3nt: TGTGCCACCAGCCCCCCGGGACAGGGGTATTGGCAGTACTTC

j_gene: TRBJ1-1
abundance: few
v_gene: TRBV19
d_gene: .
CDR3aa: CASSIDAGYTEAFF
CDR3nt: TGTGCCAGTAGTATAGACGCAGGTTACACTGAAGCTTTCTTT

j_gene: TRBJ1-6
abundance: few
v_gene: TRBV11-2
d_gene: .
CDR3aa: CASSRAPNSFLSYNSPLHF
CDR3nt: TGTGCCAGCAGCCGCGCCCCGAACAGCTTCCTCTCCTATAATTCACCCCTCCACTTT

j_gene: TRBJ1-1
abundance: few
v_gene: TRBV2
d_gene: TRBD1
CDR3aa: CASSVLRGLTEAFF
CDR3nt: TGTGCCAGCAGTGTCCTCAGGGGGCTTACTGAAGCTTTCTTT

j_gene: TRBJ1-2
abundance: .
v_gene: TRBV12-3/TRBV12-4
d_gene: .
CDR3aa: CASSLDRLYGYTF
CDR3nt: TGTGCCAGCAGTCTCGACAGGCTCTATGGCTACACCTTC

j_gene: TRBJ2-1
abundance: few
v_gene: TRBV9
d_gene: .
CDR3aa: CASSEMGSHEQFF
CDR3nt: TGTGCCAGCAGCGAGATGGGGTCCCATGAGCAGTTCTTC

j_gene: TRBJ2-3
abundance: few
v_gene: TRBV11-2
d_gene: TRBD2
CDR3aa: CASSLDVAGVVDTQYF
CDR3nt: TGTGCCAGCAGCTTAGATGTGGCGGGAGTGGTGGATACGCAGTATTTT

j_gene: TRBJ2-5
abundance: few
v_gene: TRBV28
d_gene: .
CDR3aa: CASSTPFGTGRFQETQYF
CDR3nt: TGTGCCAGCAGTACCCCCTTCGGTACAGGGAGGTTTCAGGAGACCCAGTACTTC

j_gene: TRBJ1-2
abundance: .
v_gene: TRBV20-1
d_gene: .
CDR3aa: CSARRSGLNYGYTF
CDR3nt: TGCAGTGCCAGGCGGTCAGGGCTTAACTATGGCTACACCTTC

j_gene: TRBJ2-1
abundance: .
v_gene: TRBV5-4
d_gene: TRBD2
CDR3aa: CASSSVAGGYNEQFF
CDR3nt: TGTGCCAGCAGCTCGGTAGCGGGAGGGTACAATGAGCAGTTCTTC

j_gene: TRBJ2-5
abundance: few
v_gene: TRBV20-1
d_gene: .
CDR3aa: CSARKGVVETQYF
CDR3nt: TGCAGTGCGCGGAAGGGGGTCGTAGAGACCCAGTACTTC

j_gene: TRBJ1-1
abundance: many
v_gene: TRBV2
d_gene: .
CDR3aa: CASRRARGGNTEAFF
CDR3nt: TGTGCCAGCAGGAGGGCAAGAGGGGGTAACACTGAAGCTTTCTTT

j_gene: TRBJ1-3
abundance: .
v_gene: TRBV3-1
d_gene: .
CDR3aa: CASSQDLESGNTIYF
CDR3nt: TGTGCCAGCAGCCAAGATTTGGAGTCTGGAAACACCATATATTTT

j_gene: TRBJ1-1
abundance: .
v_gene: TRBV24-1
d_gene: .
CDR3aa: CATSDSQTGSPEAFF
CDR3nt: TGTGCCACCAGTGATTCTCAAACAGGGTCCCCTGAAGCTTTCTTT

j_gene: TRBJ1-5
abundance: few
v_gene: TRBV9
d_gene: .
CDR3aa: CASSVAGHSNQPQHF
CDR3nt: TGTGCCAGCAGCGTAGCGGGACACAGCAATCAGCCCCAGCATTTT

j_gene: TRBJ1-2
abundance: .
v_gene: TRBV9
d_gene: TRBD1
CDR3aa: CASSVAVGQGASYGYTF
CDR3nt: TGTGCCAGCAGCGTAGCCGTGGGGCAGGGGGCATCCTATGGCTACACCTTC

j_gene: TRBJ2-7
abundance: few
v_gene: TRBV6-2/TRBV6-3
d_gene: TRBD1
CDR3aa: CASTHWTGLSYEQYF
CDR3nt: TGTGCCAGCACCCATTGGACAGGTCTTTCCTACGAGCAGTACTTC

j_gene: TRBJ1-2
abundance: many
v_gene: TRBV2
d_gene: .
CDR3aa: CASSDTELDGYTF
CDR3nt: TGTGCCAGCAGTGACACAGAGCTTGATGGCTACACCTTC

j_gene: TRBJ1-6
abundance: .
v_gene: TRBV12-3/TRBV12-4
d_gene: .
CDR3aa: CASSHGPSVPLHF
CDR3nt: TGTGCCAGCAGCCATGGGCCGTCTGTACCCCTCCACTTT

j_gene: TRBJ2-7
abundance: few
v_gene: TRBV7-3
d_gene: TRBD1
CDR3aa: CASSPTGGASDEQYF
CDR3nt: TGTGCCAGCAGCCCAACAGGGGGCGCATCTGACGAGCAGTACTTC

j_gene: TRBJ2-3
abundance: .
v_gene: TRBV11-2
d_gene: .
CDR3aa: CASSLRVDTQYF
CDR3nt: TGTGCCAGCAGCTTGAGAGTGGATACGCAGTATTTT

j_gene: TRBJ1-6
abundance: .
v_gene: TRBV28
d_gene: .
CDR3aa: CASSLLRGSNSPLHF
CDR3nt: TGTGCCAGCAGTTTATTGCGGGGATCGAATTCACCCCTCCACTTT

j_gene: TRBJ2-1
abundance: .
v_gene: TRBV3-1
d_gene: TRBD2
CDR3aa: CASSQDLGGRAPLEQFF
CDR3nt: TGTGCCAGCAGCCAAGATTTAGGCGGGAGGGCCCCCCTTGAGCAGTTCTTC

j_gene: TRBJ2-1
abundance: few
v_gene: TRBV2
d_gene: TRBD1
CDR3aa: CASIRQGVNEQFF
CDR3nt: TGTGCCAGCATTAGACAGGGGGTCAATGAGCAGTTCTTC

j_gene: TRBJ1-6
abundance: once
v_gene: TRBV20-1
d_gene: .
CDR3aa: CSARDLYYNSPLHF
CDR3nt: TGCAGTGCTAGAGATTTGTATTATAATTCACCCCTCCACTTT

j_gene: TRBJ2-4
abundance: many
v_gene: TRBV12-3/TRBV12-4
d_gene: TRBD1
CDR3aa: CASSSGQGWDIQYF
CDR3nt: TGTGCCAGCAGTTCCGGACAGGGGTGGGACATTCAGTACTTC

j_gene: TRBJ1-1
abundance: .
v_gene: TRBV5-1
d_gene: TRBD1
CDR3aa: CASSSGTDYTEAFF
CDR3nt: TGCGCCAGCAGCTCCGGGACAGACTACACTGAAGCTTTCTTT

j_gene: TRBJ1-5
abundance: .
v_gene: TRBV19
d_gene: .
CDR3aa: CASSLLGGQGPQHF
CDR3nt: TGTGCCAGTAGCCTCTTGGGGGGCCAAGGGCCCCAGCATTTT

j_gene: TRBJ2-1
abundance: .
v_gene: TRBV6-1
d_gene: .
CDR3aa: CASSELYNEQFF
CDR3nt: TGTGCCAGCAGTGAGTTATACAATGAGCAGTTCTTC